This T cell receptor beta chain was retrieved from a study of blood T cell repertoires in COVID-19. Study-wide background: From the United States, Italy and Spain came samples of acute and convalescent COVID-19. T cells, B-cell-depleted T cells, or PBMCs supplied cDNA or gDNA.

From germline, CDR1 is ENHRY and CDR2 SYGVKD. The length of the CDR3 is 14 residues. V shed 3 bases and J shed 3 bases, with 11 bases lying between them. In the original workflow: Amplifying reference gene primers gave estimates of nucleated cell counts. TCRdb's table, derived via immunoSEQ multiplex PCR, lists solely in-frame clones and lacks some. From that table come the V and J calls and clone size; the DNA was used to work out D and trimming. The sample holds about 50,000 clones, over 65% seen once. Input material: peripheral blood. The chain has TRBV10-3 and TRBJ1-2; weak D call: TRBD1 (5 bases). This clonotype originated in a woman aged 55-69 years with acute or convalescent COVID-19. The CDR3: CAISDNGQYYGYTF. In DNA, the CDR3 is TGTGCCATCAGTGACAACGGACAATACTATGGCTACACCTTC.